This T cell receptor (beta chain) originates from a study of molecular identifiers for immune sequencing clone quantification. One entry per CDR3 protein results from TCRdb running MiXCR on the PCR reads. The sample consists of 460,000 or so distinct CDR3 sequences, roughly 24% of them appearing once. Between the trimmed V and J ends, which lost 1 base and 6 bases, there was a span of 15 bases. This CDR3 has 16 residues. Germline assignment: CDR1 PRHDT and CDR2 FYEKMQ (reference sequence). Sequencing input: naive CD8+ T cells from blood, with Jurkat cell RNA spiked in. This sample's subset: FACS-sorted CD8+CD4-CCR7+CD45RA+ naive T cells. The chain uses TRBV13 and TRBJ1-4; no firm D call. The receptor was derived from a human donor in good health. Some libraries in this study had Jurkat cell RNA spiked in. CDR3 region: CASSLAWGNKYEKLFF. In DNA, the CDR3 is TGTGCCAGCAGCTTAGCATGGGGAAATAAGTATGAAAAACTGTTTTTT. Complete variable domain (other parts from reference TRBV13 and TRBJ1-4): AAGVIQSPRHLIKEKRETATLKCYPIPRHDTVYWYQQGPGQDPQFLISFYEKMQSDKGSIPDRFSAQQFSDYHSELNMSSLELGDSALYFCASSLAWGNKYEKLFFGSGTQLSVL.